This passage covers 6 T cell receptor beta chains from one sample sequenced in a study of shared clonotypes between healthy human individuals. Produced via immunoSEQ multiplex PCR; TCRdb's table is partial and in-frame only. The data show some 2,000,000 clones, over 85% seen once. Sequencing used naive CD4+ T cells sorted from blood. Subset described: CD45RA+ positively selected. All receptors derive from a young man in good health.

The V call is TRBV7-2, the J call TRBJ2-1; no clear D. The CDR3 contains 13 residues. CDR1 and CDR2 from the germline V gene are SGHTA and FQGNSA. V was trimmed by 5 bases and J by 9 bases, leaving 14 bases between them. The CDR3 DNA sequence: TGTGCCAGCAGCCCGCGAAATCGCGGTGAGCAGTTCTTC. Its protein is CASSPRNRGEQFF. Full variable domain (rest looked up from reference TRBV7-2 and TRBJ2-1): GAGVSQSPSNKVTEKGKDVELRCDPISGHTALYWYRQSLGQGLEFLIYFQGNSAPDKSGLPSDRFSAERTGGSVSTLTIQRTQQEDSAVYLCASSPRNRGEQFFGPGTRLTVL.

The chain carries TRBV6-4 and TRBJ1-2; D not certain. Trimming left V 5 bases short and J 5 bases short, with 9 bases between. Germline V gene lookup returns CDR1 MRHNA and CDR2 SNTAGT. The CDR3 has 12 amino acids. The CDR3 coding sequence is TGTGCCAGCAGTCTCGACGGTTATGGCTACACCTTC. This encodes CASSLDGYGYTF.

Regarding this clone: A much larger clone lies a single base off, so this may be a read error. Other nucleotide sequences in the sample specify the same CDR3. This chain uses TRBV25-1 with TRBJ1-2; D not certain. Germline V CDR1 and CDR2: MGHDK, SYGVNS. The CDR3 sequence is 16 residues long. Trimming removed 3 bases at V and 7 bases at J, with 21 bases between. The CDR3 reads CASSESRPSLQSGYTF. CDR3 DNA: TGTGCCAGCAGTGAGTCTAGACCGAGTCTACAATCTGGCTACACCTTC.

The chain is built from TRBV10-2 and TRBJ1-5; D gene ambiguous. Germline CDR1 and CDR2: WSHSY and SAAADI. This CDR3 contains 13 residues. The ends were cut back, 2 bases at V and 5 bases at J, with 7 bases in the middle. The CDR3 bases are TGCGCCAGCAGTGAGACAAGGTATCAGCCCCAGCATTTT. Translated, it gives CASSETRYQPQHF.

The chain has TRBV2 and TRBJ1-1; D remains ambiguous. Trimming took 7 bases from V and 0 from J, leaving 12 bases between them. This CDR3 has 14 amino acids. In germline, CDR1 is SNHLY, CDR2 FYNNEI. The CDR3 region has the DNA TGTGCCAGCACCCGTGAAAGCCTGAACACTGAAGCTTTCTTT. This translates into CASTRESLNTEAFF.

V gene TRBV30 combines with J gene TRBJ2-6, with D possibly called TRBD1 or TRBD2 (5 bases each). The germline V and J ends were trimmed by 8 bases and 1 base, with 12 bases remaining between them. The V gene's germline CDR1 is GTSNPN and CDR2 SVGIG (reference sequence). The CDR3 has 14 residues. The CDR3 loop reads CAGTGPSGANVLTF. The CDR3 coding sequence is TGTGCCGGGACCGGCCCATCTGGGGCCAACGTCCTGACTTTC.